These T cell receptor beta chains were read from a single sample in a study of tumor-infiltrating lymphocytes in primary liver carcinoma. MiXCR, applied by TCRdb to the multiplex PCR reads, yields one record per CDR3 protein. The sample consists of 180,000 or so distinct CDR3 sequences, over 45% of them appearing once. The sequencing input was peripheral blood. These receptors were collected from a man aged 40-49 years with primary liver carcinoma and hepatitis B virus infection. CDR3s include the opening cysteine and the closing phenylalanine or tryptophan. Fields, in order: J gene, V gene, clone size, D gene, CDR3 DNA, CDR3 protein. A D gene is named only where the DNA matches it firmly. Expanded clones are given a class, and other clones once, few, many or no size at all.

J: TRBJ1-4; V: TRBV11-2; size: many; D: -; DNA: TGTGCCAGCAGCCCAAACGTTGCAACTAATGAAAAACTGTTTTTT; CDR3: CASSPNVATNEKLFF
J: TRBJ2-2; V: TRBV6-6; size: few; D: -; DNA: TGTGCCAGCAGTTACCGCAGGGGGAACACCGGGGAGCTGTTTTTT; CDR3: CASSYRRGNTGELFF
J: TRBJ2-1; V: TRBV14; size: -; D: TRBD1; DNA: TGTGCCAGCAGCCAAGATTCGGGACAGGGGAGGAATGAGCAGTTCTTC; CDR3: CASSQDSGQGRNEQFF
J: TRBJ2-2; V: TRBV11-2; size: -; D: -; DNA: TGTGTCTGCAGCTCTCACTTAAACACCGGGGAGCTGTTTTTT; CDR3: CVCSSHLNTGELFF
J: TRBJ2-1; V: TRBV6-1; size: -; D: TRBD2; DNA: TGTGCCAACATCGCGCAGCGGGAGGCCCAGAATGAGCAGTTCTTC; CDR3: CANIAQREAQNEQFF
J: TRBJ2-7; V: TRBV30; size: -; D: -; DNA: TGTGCCTGGAGTGGTGAGGTGTACTACGAGCAGTACTTC; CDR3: CAWSGEVYYEQYF
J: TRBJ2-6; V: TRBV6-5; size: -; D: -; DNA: TGTGTCAGCAGCCCGAATGGGGCCAACGTCCTGACTTTC; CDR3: CVSSPNGANVLTF
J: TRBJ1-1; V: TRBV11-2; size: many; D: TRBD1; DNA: TGTGCCAGCATACCCGACAGGGCGACTGAAGCTTTCTTT; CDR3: CASIPDRATEAFF
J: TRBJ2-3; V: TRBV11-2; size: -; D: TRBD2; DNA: TGTGTCAGCAGCTATAGCGGGAGGGCCACAGATACGCAGTATTTT; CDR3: CVSSYSGRATDTQYF
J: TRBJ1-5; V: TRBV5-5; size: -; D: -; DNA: TGTGCCAGCAGCCCCGACAGCTCTAATCAGCCCCAGCATTTT; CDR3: CASSPDSSNQPQHF
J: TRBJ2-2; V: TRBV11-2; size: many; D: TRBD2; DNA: TGTGCCAGCAGCTTAGATTCCGGACTAGCGGGAGTAGGAAACACCGGGGAGCTGTTTTTT; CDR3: CASSLDSGLAGVGNTGELFF
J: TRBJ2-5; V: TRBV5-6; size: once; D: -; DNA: TGTGCCAGCAGCTTGGCCGGGAAAGAGGTTCAAGAGACCCAGTACTTC; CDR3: CASSLAGKEVQETQYF
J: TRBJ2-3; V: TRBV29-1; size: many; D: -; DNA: TGCAGCGCATTGCCCTCGCAGGCGGGAGATACGCAGTATTTT; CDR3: CSALPSQAGDTQYF
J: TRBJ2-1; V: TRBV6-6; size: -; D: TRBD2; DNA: TGTGCCAGTATGACTAGCGGACACTACAATGAGCAGTTCTTC; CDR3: CASMTSGHYNEQFF
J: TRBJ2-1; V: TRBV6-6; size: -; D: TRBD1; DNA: TGTGCCAGCAGTGACAGACAGGGTATCGATGAGCAGTTCTTC; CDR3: CASSDRQGIDEQFF
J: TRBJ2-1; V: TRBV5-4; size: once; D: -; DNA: TGTGCCAGCAGCGTTGAATTGGGGGACAACTCCTACAATGAGCACTTCTTC; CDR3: CASSVELGDNSYNEHFF
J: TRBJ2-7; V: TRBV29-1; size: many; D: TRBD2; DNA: TGCAGCGTTGACGGCGCGGCGGGAGTGGACGAGCAGTACTTC; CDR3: CSVDGAAGVDEQYF
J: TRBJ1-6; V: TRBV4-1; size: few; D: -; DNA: TGCGCCAGCAGCCAAAACTGGGATTCACCCCTCCACTTT; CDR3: CASSQNWDSPLHF
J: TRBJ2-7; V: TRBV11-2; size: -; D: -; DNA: TGTGCCAGTGCTCGACACGAAGGAGGAGACGAGCAGTACTTC; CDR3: CASARHEGGDEQYF
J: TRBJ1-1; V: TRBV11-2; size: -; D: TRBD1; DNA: TGTGCCAGCAAAGGTGGACAGGGGAACACTGAAGCTTACTTT; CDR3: CASKGGQGNTEAYF
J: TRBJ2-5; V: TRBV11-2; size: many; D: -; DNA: TGTGCCAGCAGCTTAGGGATAGAAGAGACCCAGTACTTC; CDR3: CASSLGIEETQYF
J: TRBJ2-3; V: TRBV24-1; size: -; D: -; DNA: TGTGCCACCAGTGATCCAGGATACACAGATACGCAGTATTTT; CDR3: CATSDPGYTDTQYF
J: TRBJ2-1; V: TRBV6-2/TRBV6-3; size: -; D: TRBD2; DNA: TGTGCCATCAGTTTAAGCGGGACCTACAATGAGCAGTTCTTC; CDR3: CAISLSGTYNEQFF
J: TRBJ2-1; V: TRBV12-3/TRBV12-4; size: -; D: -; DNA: TGTGCCAGCAGTCAGGATACCGGGACTCAACTCCTCTTC; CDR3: CASSQDTGTQLLF
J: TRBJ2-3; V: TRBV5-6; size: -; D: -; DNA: TGTGCCAGCAGCTCGGGAGCCCCTAGCACAGATACGCAGTATTTT; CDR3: CASSSGAPSTDTQYF
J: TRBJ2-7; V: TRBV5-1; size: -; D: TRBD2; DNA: TGCGCCAGCAGCACGGGGACTACCGCCGTCGGTGTGCAGTACTTC; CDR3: CASSTGTTAVGVQYF
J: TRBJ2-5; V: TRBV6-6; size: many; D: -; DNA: TGTGCCAGCAGTTTACAGGGACAAGAGACCCAGTACTTC; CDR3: CASSLQGQETQYF
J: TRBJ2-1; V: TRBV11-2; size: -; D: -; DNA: TGTGCCAGCAGCTTAGATCTACTCAGTGAGCACTTCTTC; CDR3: CASSLDLLSEHFF
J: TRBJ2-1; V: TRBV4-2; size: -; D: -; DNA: TGTGCCAGCAGCCAGGGCAGTAGCGGTTCGGACAATGAGCAGTTCTTC; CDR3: CASSQGSSGSDNEQFF
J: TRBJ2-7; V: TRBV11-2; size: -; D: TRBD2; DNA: TGTGCCAGCAGCCTACTAGCGGGAGGGTTCGAGCAGTATTTC; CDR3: CASSLLAGGFEQYF
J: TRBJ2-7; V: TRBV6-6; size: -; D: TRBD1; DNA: TGTGCCAGCAGTTACCTACTAGACAGGGGATACGAGCAGTACTTC; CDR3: CASSYLLDRGYEQYF
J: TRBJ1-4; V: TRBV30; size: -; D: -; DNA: TGTGCCTGGAGTGTACGTGGAGGGTTCCCTATTGAAAAACTGTTTTTT; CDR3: CAWSVRGGFPIEKLFF
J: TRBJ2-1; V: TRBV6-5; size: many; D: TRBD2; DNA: TGTGCCAGCAGTTACTCATCTAGCGGGACCTCCTACAATGAGCAGTTCTTC; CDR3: CASSYSSSGTSYNEQFF
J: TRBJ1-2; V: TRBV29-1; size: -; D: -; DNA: TGCAGCGTTATAGAGACAGACAATTATGGCTACACCTTC; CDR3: CSVIETDNYGYTF
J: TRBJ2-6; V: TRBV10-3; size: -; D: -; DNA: TGTGCCACCACGGGAAATGAAGGCTCTGGGGCCAGCGTACTGACTTTC; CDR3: CATTGNEGSGASVLTF
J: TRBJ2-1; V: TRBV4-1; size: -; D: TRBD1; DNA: TGCGCCAGCAGCCGGACAGGAGTCTCCTACAATGAGCAGTTCTTC; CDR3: CASSRTGVSYNEQFF
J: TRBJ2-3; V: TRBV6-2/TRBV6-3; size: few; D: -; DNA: TGTGCCAGCAGTCGCAGACTAGACGCAGATACGCAGTATTTT; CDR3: CASSRRLDADTQYF
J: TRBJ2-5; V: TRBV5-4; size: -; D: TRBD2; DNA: TGTGCCAGCAGCTTGGGCACTAGCGGTTCAGAGACCCAGTACTTC; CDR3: CASSLGTSGSETQYF
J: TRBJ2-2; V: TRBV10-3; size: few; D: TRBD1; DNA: TGTGCCATCAGTGAGAGGGGACAGACGAACACCGGGGAGCTGTTTTTT; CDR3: CAISERGQTNTGELFF
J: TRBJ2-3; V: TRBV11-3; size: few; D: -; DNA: TGTGCCAACAGCTTGGGCACAGATACGCAGTATTTT; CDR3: CANSLGTDTQYF
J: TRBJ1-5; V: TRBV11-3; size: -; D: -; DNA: TGTGACAGCAGTTTAGGACCGAACGCGCGTTATAGCAATCAGCCCCAGCATTTT; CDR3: CDSSLGPNARYSNQPQHF
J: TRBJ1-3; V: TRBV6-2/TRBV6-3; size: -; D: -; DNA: TGTGCCAGCAGTTACCTCGCCCCGGCTACAGGGCCCCTATATTTT; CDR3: CASSYLAPATGPLYF
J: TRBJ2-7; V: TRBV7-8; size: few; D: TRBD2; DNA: TGTGCCAGCAGCTCGTGGACTAGCAGCTCCTACGAGCAGTACTTC; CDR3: CASSSWTSSSYEQYF
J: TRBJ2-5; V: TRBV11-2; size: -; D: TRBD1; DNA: TGTGCCAGCATTGGACAGGGCCAAGAGGCCCAGAACTTC; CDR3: CASIGQGQEAQNF
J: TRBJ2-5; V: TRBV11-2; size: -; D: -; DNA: TGTGCCAGCGGCTTAGAGGTTCTTCAAGAGATCCAGTACTTC; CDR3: CASGLEVLQEIQYF
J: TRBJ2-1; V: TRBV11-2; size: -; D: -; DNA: TGTGCCAGCAGCGACGACGGAGGCGCGATCAATGAGCAGTTCTTC; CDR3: CASSDDGGAINEQFF
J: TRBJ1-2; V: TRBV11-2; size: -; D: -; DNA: TGTGCCAGCAGCTCTCAGGTGGGCTATGGCTACACCTTC; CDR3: CASSSQVGYGYTF
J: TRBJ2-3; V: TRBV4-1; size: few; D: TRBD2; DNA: TGCGCCAGCAGGCCAGAGGCGCGGGAGAGCACAGATACGCAGTATTTT; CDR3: CASRPEARESTDTQYF